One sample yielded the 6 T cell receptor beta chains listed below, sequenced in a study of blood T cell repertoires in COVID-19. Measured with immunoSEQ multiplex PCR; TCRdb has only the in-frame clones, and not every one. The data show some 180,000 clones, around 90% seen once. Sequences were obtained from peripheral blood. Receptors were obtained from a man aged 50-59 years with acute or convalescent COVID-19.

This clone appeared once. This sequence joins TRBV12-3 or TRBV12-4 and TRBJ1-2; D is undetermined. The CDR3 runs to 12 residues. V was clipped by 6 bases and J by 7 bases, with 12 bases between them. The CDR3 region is CASSPGSSGYTF. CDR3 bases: TGTGCCAGCAGCCCGGGGAGTTCTGGCTACACCTTC.

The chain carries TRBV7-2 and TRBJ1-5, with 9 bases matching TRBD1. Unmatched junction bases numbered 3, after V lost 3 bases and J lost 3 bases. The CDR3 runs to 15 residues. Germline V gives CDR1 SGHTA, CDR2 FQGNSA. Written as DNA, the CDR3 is TGTGCCAGCAGCTTCGGGACAGGGATCAATCAGCCCCAGCATTTT. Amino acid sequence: CASSFGTGINQPQHF.

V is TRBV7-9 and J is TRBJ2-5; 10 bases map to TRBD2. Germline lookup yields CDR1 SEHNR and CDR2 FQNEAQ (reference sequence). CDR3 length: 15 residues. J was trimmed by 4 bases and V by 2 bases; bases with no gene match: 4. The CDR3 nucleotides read TGTGCCAGCAGCTTACTAGCGGGAGTAATAGAGACCCAGTACTTC. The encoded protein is CASSLLAGVIETQYF.

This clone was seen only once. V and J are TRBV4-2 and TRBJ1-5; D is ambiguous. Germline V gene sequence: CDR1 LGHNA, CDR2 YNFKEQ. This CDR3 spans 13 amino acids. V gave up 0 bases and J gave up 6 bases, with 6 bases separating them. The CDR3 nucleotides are TGTGCCAGCAGCCAAGATCAGTTTCAGCCCCAGCATTTT. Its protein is CASSQDQFQPQHF.

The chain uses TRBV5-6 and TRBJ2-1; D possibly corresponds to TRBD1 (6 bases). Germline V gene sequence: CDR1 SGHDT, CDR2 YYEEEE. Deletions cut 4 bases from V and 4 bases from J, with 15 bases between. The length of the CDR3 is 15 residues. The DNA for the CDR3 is TGTGCCAGCAGCCTTATAGAGACAGGTTACAATGAGCAGTTCTTC. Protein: CASSLIETGYNEQFF.

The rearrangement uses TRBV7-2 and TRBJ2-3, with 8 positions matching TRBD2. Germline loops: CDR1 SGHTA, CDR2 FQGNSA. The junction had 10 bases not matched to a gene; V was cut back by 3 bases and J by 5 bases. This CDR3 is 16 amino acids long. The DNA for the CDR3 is TGTGCCAGCAGCTTTAGGGCTAGCGGGCGGGTAGATACGCAGTATTTT. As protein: CASSFRASGRVDTQYF.